This record covers a single T cell receptor beta chain. Generated by immunoSEQ multiplex PCR, the TCRdb table keeps only in-frame clones and is missing some. The data hold 74,000 or so clones, with about 92% observed a single time. This entry comes from a study of technical replicates of blood from several donors. The CDR3 length is 15 residues. The V gene's germline CDR1 is LNHNV and CDR2 YYDKDF (reference sequence). The J segment lost 4 bases and the V segment lost 5 bases, leaving 10 bases of the junction unmatched. Sequenced: T cells isolated from PBMCs. V and J are TRBV15 and TRBJ1-2; 7 bases line up with TRBD1. This TCR was sampled from a human donor in good health. The CDR3 protein is CATSGTGEASYGYTF. The CDR3 DNA reads TGTGCCACCAGCGGAACAGGGGAGGCCTCCTATGGCTACACCTTC.